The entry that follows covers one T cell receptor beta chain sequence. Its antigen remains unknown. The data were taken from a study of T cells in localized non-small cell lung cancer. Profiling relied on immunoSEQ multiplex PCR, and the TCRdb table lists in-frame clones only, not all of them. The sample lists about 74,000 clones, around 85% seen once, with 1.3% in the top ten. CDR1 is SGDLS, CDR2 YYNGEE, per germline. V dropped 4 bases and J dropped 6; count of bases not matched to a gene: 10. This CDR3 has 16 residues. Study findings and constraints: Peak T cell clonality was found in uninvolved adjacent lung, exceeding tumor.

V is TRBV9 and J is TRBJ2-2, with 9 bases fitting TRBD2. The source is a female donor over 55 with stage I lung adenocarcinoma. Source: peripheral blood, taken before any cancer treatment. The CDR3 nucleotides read TGTGCCAGCAGCCTTTCTAGCGGGGCCGCTTCCGGGGAGCTGTTTTTT. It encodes CASSLSSGAASGELFF.